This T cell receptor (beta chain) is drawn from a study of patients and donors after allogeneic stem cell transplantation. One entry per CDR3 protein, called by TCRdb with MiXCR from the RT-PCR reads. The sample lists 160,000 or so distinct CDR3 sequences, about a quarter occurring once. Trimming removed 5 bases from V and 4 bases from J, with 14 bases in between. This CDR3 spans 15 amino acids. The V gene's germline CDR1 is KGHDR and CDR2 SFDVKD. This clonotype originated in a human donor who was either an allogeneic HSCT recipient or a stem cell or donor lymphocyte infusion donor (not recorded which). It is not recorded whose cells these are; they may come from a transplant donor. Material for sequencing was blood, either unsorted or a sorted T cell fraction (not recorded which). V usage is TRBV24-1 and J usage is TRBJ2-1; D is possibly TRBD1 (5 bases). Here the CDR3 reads CATSGAGSSYNEQFF. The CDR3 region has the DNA TGTGCCACCAGTGGGGCAGGGTCAAGTTACAATGAGCAGTTCTTC.